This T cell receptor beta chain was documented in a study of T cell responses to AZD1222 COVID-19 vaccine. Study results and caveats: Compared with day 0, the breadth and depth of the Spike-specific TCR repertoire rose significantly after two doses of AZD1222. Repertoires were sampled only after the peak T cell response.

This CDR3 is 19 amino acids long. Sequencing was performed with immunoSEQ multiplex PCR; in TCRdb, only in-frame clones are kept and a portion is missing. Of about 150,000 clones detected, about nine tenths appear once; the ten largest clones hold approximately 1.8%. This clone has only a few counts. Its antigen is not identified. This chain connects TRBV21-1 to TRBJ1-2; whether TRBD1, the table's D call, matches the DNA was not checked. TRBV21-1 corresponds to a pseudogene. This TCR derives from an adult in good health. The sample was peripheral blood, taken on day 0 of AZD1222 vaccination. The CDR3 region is CASSKALYTGPGSVGGYTF. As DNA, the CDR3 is TGTGCCAGCAGCAAAGCGCTTTATACAGGGCCGGGGTCTGTTGGAGGCTACACCTTC.